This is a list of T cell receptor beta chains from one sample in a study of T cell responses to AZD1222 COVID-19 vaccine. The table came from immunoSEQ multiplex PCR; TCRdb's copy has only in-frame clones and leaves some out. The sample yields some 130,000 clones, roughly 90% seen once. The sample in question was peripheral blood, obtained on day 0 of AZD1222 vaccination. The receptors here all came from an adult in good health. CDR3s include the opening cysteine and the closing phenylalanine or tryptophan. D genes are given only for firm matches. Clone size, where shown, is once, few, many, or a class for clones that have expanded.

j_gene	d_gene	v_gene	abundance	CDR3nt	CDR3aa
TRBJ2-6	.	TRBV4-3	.	TGCGCCAGCAGCCAGGAGGCTGGGGCCAACGTCCTGACTTTC	CASSQEAGANVLTF
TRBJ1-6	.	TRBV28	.	TGTGCCAGCGGCGGGGGCACCCTCCACTTT	CASGGGTLHF
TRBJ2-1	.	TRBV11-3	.	TGTGCCAGCAGTTGGAACTCCTACAATGAGCAGTTCTTC	CASSWNSYNEQFF
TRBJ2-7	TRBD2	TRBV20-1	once	TGCAGTGCTGGAGGACTAGACCGGCAGTACTTC	CSAGGLDRQYF
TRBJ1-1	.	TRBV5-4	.	TGTGCCAGCAGCGCGGACAGAAGGGCTGAAGCTTTCTTT	CASSADRRAEAFF
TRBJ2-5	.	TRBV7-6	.	TGTGCCAGCAGCTTAGTTGTGGGGGAGGGGGACGTGACCCAGTACTTC	CASSLVVGEGDVTQYF
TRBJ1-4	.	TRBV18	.	TGTGCCAGCTCCCAAGGGCAGGGCGGTGAAAAACTGTTTTTT	CASSQGQGGEKLFF
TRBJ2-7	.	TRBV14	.	TGTGCCAGCAGCCAAGACCAGTTCGTTGCCGGCGAGCAGTACTTC	CASSQDQFVAGEQYF
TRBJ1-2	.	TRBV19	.	TGTGCCAGTAGTATCGGAGGGACCAACCTCTATGGCTACACCTTC	CASSIGGTNLYGYTF
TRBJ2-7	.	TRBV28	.	TGTGCCAGCTGCACAGGGGAGGAATTCGAGCAGTACTTC	CASCTGEEFEQYF
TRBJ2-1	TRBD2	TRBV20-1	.	TGCAGTGCTAGTAAAGCGGGAGCTTACAATGAGCAGTTCTTC	CSASKAGAYNEQFF